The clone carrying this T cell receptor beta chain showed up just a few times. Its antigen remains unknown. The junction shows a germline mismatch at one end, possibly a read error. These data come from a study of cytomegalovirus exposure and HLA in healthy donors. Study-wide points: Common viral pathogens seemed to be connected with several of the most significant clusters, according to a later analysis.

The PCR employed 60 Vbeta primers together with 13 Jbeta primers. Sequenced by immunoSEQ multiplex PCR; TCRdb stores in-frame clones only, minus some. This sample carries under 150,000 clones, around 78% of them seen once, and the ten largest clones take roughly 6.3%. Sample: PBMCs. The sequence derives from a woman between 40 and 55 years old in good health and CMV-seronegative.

CDR3 protein: CASSQEGGTIPRIF. In DNA form, the CDR3 reads TGCGCCAGCAGCCAAGAAGGTGGGACTATCCCCCGGATCTTC. J is TRBJ2-1 and V is TRBV4-1, with TRBD2 matching over 7 bases. The CDR3 runs to 14 residues. The germline gives CDR1 MGHRA, CDR2 YSYEKL.